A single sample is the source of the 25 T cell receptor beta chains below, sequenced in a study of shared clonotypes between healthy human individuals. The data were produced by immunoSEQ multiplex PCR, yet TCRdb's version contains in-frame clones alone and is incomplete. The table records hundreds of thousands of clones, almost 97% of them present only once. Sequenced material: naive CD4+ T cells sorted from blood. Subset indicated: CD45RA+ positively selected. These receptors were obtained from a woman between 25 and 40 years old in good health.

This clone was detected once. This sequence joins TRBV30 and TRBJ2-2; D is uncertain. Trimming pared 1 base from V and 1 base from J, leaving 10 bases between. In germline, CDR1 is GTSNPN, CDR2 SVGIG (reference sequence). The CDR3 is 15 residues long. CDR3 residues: CAWSAFAKNTGELFF. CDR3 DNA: TGTGCCTGGAGTGCCTTTGCTAAGAACACCGGGGAGCTGTTTTTT.

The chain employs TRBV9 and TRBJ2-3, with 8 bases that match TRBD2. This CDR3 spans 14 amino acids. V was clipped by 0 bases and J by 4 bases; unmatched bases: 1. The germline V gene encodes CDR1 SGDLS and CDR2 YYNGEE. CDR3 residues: CASSVGLASDTQYF. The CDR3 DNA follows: TGTGCCAGCAGCGTAGGACTAGCGTCAGATACGCAGTATTTT.

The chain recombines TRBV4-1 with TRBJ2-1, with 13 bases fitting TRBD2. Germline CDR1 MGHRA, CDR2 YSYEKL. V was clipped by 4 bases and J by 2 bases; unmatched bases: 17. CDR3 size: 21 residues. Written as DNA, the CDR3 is TGCGCCAGCAGCCCCCAAGGACAGGGGCGGACTAGCGGGAGAACCTACAATGAGCAGTTCTTC. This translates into CASSPQGQGRTSGRTYNEQFF.

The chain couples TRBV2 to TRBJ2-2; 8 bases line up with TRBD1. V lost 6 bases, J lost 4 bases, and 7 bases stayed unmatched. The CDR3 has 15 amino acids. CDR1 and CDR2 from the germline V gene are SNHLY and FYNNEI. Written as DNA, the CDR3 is TGTGCCAGCAGCGAAAGGGACAGGTCCACCGGGGAGCTGTTTTTT. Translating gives CASSERDRSTGELFF. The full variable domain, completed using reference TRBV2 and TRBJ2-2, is EPEVTQTPSHQVTQMGQEVILRCVPISNHLYFYWYRQILGQKVEFLVSFYNNEISEKSEIFDDQFSVERPDGSNFTLKIRSTKLEDSAMYFCASSERDRSTGELFFGEGSRLTVL.

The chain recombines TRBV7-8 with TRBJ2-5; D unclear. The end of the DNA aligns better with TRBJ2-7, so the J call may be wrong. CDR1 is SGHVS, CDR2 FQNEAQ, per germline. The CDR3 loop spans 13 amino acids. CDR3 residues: CASSLARNYEQYF. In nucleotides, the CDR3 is TGTGCCAGCAGCTTAGCCAGGAACTACGAGCAGTACTTC.

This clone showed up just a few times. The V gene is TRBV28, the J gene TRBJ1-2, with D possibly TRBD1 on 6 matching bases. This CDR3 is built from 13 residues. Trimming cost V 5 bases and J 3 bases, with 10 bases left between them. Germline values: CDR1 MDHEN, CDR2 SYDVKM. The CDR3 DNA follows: TGTGCCAGCAGTGAGACAGGTCACTATGGCTACACCTTC. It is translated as CASSETGHYGYTF.

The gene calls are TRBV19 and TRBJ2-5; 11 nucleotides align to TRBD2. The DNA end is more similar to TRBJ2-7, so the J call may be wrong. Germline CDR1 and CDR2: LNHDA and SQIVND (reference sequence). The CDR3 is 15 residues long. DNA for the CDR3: TGTGCCAGTAGTATAGTAACTAGCGGGAGTTACGAGCAGTACTTC. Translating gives CASSIVTSGSYEQYF.

The CDR3 here is CASSYLWQGETEAFF. CDR3 sequence (DNA): TGTGCCAGCAGTTACCTCTGGCAGGGCGAAACTGAAGCTTTCTTT. The V call is TRBV6-6, the J call TRBJ1-1; TRBD1 is a possible D gene (5 bases). Germline V CDR1 and CDR2: MNHNY, SVGAGI (reference sequence). The V end lost 2 bases, the J end lost 5 bases, and 15 bases lay between the germline ends. The CDR3 totals 15 residues.

The CDR3 loop is CAISESGTLYNEQFF. The DNA of the CDR3 is TGTGCCATCAGTGAGTCCGGGACTCTCTACAATGAGCAGTTCTTC. This chain joins TRBV10-3 and TRBJ2-1; possible D gene TRBD2, 6 bases. This CDR3 is 15 amino acids long. Between the trimmed V and J ends, which lost 0 bases and 3 bases, there was a span of 9 bases. Looked up from germline, CDR1 is ENHRY and CDR2 is SYGVKD.

CDR3 in DNA: TGTGCCGCCCGTGCGGGAGAGAGGTACGAGCAGTACTTC. This encodes CAARAGERYEQYF. The V and J genes are TRBV10-3 and TRBJ2-7; 7 bases fit TRBD2. J gave up 4 bases and V 11 bases, and 11 bases lay outside the gene matches. This CDR3 is 13 amino acids long. Germline-derived CDR1 and CDR2 are ENHRY and SYGVKD.

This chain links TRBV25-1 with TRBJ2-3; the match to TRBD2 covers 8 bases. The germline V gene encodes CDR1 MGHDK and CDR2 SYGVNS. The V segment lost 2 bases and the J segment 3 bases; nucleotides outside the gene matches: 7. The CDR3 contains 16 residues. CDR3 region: CASSETGGIGTDTQYF. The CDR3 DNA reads TGTGCCAGCAGTGAAACGGGGGGGATAGGAACAGATACGCAGTATTTT.

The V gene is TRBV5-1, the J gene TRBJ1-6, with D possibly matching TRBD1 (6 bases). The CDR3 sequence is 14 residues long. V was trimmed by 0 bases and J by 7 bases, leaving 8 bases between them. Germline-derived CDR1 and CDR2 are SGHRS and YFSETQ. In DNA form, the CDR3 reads TGCGCCAGCAGCTTGGGGCAGGGGAATTCACCCCTCCACTTT. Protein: CASSLGQGNSPLHF.

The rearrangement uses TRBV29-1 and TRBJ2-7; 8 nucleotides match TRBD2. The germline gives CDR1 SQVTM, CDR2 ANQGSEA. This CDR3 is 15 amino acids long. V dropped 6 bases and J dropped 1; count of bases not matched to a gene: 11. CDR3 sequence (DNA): TGCAGCGTAGGTCTGTGGCGGGAGGTATCCTACGAGCAGTACTTC. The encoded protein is CSVGLWREVSYEQYF.

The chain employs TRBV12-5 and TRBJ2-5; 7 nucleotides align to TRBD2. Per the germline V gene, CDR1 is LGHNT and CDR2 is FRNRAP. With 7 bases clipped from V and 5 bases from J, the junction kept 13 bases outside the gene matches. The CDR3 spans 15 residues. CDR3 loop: CASAPRGERGETQYF. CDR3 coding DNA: TGTGCTAGTGCTCCTCGAGGGGAGCGGGGCGAGACCCAGTACTTC.

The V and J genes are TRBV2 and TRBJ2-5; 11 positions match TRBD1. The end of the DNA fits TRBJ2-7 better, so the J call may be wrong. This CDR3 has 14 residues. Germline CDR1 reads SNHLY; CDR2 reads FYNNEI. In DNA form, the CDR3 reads TGTGCCAGCAGTCCGGGACAGGGGGCCTACGAGCAGTACTTC. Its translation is CASSPGQGAYEQYF.

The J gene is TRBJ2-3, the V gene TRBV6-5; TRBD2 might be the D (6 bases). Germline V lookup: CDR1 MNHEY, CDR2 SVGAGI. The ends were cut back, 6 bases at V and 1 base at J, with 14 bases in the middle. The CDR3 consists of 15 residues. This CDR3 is CASSSRTTRTDTQYF. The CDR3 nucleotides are TGTGCCAGCAGCTCCAGGACTACCCGCACAGATACGCAGTATTTT.

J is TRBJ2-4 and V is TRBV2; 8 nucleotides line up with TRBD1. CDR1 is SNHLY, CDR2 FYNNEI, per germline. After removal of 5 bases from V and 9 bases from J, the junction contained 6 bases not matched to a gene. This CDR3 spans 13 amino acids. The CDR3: CASSQDREGIQYF. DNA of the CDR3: TGTGCCAGCAGTCAGGACAGGGAAGGCATTCAGTACTTC.

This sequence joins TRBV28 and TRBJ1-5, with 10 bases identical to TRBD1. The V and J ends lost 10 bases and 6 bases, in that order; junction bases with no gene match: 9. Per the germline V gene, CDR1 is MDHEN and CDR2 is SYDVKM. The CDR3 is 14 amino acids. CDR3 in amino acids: CAITTGGVGQPQHF. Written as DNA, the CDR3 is TGTGCCATTACGACAGGGGGCGTTGGTCAGCCCCAGCATTTT.

The chain's CDR3 is CASSQDRRTDTQYF. The CDR3 DNA sequence: TGCGCCAGCAGCCAAGACAGACGCACAGATACGCAGTATTTT. This sequence joins TRBV4-1 and TRBJ2-3, with D unresolved. Trimming left V 0 bases short and J 1 base short, with 5 bases between. Germline values: CDR1 MGHRA, CDR2 YSYEKL. This CDR3 contains 14 residues.

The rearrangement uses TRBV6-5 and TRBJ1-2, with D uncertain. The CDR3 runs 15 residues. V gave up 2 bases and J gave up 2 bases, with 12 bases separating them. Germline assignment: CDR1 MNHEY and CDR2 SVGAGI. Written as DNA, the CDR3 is TGTGCCAGCAGTTACCTCCTTGGAGTAAACTATGGCTACACCTTC. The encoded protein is CASSYLLGVNYGYTF.

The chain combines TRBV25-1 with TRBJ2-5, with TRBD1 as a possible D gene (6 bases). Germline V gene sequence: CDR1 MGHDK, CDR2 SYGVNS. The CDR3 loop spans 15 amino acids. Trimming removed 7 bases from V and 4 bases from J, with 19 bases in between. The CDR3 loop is CASTSTRGVGETQYF. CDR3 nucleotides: TGTGCCAGCACTTCCACCAGGGGCGTCGGAGAGACCCAGTACTTC.

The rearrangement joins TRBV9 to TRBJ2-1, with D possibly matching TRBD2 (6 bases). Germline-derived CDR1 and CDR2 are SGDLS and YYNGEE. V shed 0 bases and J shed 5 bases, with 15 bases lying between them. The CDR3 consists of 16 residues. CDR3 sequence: CASSVAIGRKDNEQFF. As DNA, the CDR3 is TGTGCCAGCAGCGTAGCTATCGGGAGAAAGGACAATGAGCAGTTCTTC.

The CDR3 DNA reads TGTGCCATACAGTTCCGGGAGACCCAGTACTTC. It codes for CAIQFRETQYF. J is TRBJ2-5 and V is TRBV28; D remains ambiguous. The V gene's germline CDR1 is MDHEN and CDR2 SYDVKM. Trimming shortened V by 10 bases and J by 5 bases, and 11 bases separated the two germline ends. The length of the CDR3 is 11 residues.

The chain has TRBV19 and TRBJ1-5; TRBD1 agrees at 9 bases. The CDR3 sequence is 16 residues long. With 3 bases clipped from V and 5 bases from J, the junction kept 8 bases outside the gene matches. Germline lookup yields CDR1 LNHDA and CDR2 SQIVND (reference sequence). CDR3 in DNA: TGTGCCAGTAGTATTTTGGGACAGGGCGGATATCAGCCCCAGCATTTT. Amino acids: CASSILGQGGYQPQHF.

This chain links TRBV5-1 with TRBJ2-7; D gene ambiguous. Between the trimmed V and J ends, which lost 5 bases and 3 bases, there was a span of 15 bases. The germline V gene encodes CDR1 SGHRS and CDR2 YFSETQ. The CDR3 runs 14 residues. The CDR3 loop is CASSPLDSDYEQYF. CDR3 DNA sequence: TGCGCCAGCAGTCCACTGGATTCCGACTACGAGCAGTACTTC. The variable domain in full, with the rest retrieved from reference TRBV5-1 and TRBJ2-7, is KAGVTQTPRYLIKTRGQQVTLSCSPISGHRSVSWYQQTPGQGLQFLFEYFSETQRNKGNFPGRFSGRQFSNSRSEMNVSTLELGDSALYLCASSPLDSDYEQYFGPGTRLTVT.